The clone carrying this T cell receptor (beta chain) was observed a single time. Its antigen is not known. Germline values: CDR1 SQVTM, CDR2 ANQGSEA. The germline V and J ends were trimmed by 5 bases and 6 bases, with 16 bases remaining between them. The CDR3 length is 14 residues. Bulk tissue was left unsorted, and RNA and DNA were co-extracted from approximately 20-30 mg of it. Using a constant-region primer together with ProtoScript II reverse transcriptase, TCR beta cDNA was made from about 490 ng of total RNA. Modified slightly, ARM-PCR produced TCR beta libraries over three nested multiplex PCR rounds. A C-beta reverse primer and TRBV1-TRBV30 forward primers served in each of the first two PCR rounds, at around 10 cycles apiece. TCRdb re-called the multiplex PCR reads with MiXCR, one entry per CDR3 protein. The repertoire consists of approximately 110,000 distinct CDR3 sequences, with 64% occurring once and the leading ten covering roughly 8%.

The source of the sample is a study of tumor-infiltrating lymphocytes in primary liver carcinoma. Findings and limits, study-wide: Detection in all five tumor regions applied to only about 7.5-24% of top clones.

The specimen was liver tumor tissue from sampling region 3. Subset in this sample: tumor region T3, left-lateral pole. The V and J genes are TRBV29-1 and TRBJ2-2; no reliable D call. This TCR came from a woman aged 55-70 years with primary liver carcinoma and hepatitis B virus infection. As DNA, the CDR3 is TGCAGCGTTTACGCGGTAATGGGATCCGGGGAGCTGTTTTTT. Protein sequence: CSVYAVMGSGELFF.